This entry describes one T cell receptor beta chain. This clone was seen once. The target of this receptor is not known. No clone much larger than this one lies a single base away; base qualities are absent. From its cysteine to its phenylalanine, the CDR3 spans 16 amino acids. Kept here is only the CDR3 DNA, which spans 48 bases and is read in frame from base 1. Per the germline V gene, LGHNA is the CDR1 and YSLEER is the CDR2. V lost 0 bases and J lost 13 bases, and the count of bases not matched to a germline gene is 14. Library creation used the immunoSEQ multiplex PCR assay. TCRdb obtained this table from immuneACCESS and retained in-frame rearrangements with V and J assigned. These tables miss some clones; where compared with another copy, unresolved V genes account for less than half of the shortfall, and the remainder is unexplained. This sample is represented by 70,000 to 90,000 clones; 93% of them were singletons. The top ten clones comprise less than 0.85% of the sample.

This entry is derived from a study of T cell changes during pregnancy in multiple sclerosis (dated 2019 in TCRdb). Describing the broader study: In women with multiple sclerosis, the researchers looked at how the T cell repertoire shifted as pregnancy progressed.

This TCR was sampled from a female donor in good health, enrolled as a control in a pregnancy study. This specimen consisted of peripheral blood, obtained in the second trimester of pregnancy. This sequence uses TRBV4-3 and TRBJ1-4; 7 bases in between match TRBD1. CDR3 protein: CASSQDRGGLGGRLFF. The base sequence is TGCGCCAGCAGCCAAGATCGAGGGGGCCTAGGGGGTAGACTGTTTTTT.